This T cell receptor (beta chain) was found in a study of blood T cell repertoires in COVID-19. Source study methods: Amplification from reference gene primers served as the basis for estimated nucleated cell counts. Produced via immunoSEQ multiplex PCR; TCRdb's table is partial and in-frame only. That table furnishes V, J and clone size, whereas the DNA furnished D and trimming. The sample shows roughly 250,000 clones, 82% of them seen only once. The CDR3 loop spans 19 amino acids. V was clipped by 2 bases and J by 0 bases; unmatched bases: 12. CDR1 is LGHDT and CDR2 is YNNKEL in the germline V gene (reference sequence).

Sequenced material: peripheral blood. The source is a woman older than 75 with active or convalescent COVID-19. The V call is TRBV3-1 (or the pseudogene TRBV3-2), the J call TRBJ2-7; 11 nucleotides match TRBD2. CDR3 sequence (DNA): TGTGCCAGCAGCCAATTCGCTAGCGGGGGGTACAACCCCTCCTACGAGCAGTACTTC. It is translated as CASSQFASGGYNPSYEQYF.